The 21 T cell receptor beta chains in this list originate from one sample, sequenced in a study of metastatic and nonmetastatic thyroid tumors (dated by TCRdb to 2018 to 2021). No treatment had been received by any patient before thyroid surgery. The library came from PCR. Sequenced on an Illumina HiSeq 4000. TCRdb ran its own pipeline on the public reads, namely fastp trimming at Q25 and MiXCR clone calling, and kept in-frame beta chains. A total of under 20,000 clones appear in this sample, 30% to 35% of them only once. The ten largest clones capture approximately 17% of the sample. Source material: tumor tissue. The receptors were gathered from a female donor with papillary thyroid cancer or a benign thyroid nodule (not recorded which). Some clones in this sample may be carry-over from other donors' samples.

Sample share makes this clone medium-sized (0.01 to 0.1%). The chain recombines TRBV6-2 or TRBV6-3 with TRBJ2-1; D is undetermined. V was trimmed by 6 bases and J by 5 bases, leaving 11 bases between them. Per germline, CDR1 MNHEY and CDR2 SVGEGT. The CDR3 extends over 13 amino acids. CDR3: CASSASGDNEQFF. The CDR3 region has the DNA TGTGCCAGCAGCGCTTCTGGGGACAATGAGCAGTTCTTC.

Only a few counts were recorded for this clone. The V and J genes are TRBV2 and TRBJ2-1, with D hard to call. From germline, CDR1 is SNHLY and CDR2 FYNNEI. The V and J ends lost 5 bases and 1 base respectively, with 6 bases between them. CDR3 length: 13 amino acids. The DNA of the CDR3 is TGTGCCAGCAGTACCAGATCCTACAATGAGCAGTTCTTC. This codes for CASSTRSYNEQFF.

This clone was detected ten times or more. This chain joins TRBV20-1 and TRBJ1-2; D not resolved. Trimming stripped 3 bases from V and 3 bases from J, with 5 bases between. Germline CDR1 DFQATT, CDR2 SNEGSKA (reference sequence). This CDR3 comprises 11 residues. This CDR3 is CSASEDYGYTF. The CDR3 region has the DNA TGCAGTGCTAGTGAGGACTATGGCTACACCTTC.

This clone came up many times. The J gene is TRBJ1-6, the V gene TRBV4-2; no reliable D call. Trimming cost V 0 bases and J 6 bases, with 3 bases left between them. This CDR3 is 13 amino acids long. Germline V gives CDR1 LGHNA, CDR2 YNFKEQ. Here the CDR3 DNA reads TGTGCCAGCAGCCAAGATTTTAATTCACCCCTCCACTTT. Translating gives CASSQDFNSPLHF.

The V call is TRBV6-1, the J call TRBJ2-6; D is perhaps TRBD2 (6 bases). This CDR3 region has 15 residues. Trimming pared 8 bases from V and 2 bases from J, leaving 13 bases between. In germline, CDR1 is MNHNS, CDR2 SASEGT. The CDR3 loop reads CASGGYGTGANVLTF. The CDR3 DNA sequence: TGTGCCAGCGGGGGGTACGGGACTGGGGCCAACGTCCTGACTTTC.

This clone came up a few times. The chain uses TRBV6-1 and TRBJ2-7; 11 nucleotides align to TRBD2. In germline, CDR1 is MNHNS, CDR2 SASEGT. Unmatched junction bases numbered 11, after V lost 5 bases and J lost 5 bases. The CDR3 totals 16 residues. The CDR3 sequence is CASSPGLAEPRHEQYF. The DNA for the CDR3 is TGTGCCAGCAGTCCGGGACTAGCGGAGCCTCGACACGAGCAGTACTTC.

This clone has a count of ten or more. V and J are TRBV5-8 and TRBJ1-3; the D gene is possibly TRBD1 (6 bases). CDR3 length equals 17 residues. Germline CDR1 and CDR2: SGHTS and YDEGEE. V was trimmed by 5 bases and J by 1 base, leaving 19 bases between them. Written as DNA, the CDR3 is TGTGCCAGCAGTAGGGCAGGGGTACTGTCTTCTGGAAACACCATATATTTT. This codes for CASSRAGVLSSGNTIYF.

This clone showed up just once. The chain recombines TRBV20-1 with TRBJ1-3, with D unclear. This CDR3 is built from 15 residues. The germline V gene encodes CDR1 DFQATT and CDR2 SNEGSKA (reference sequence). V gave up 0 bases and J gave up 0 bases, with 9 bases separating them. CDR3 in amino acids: CSARDRRRSGNTIYF. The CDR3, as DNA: TGCAGTGCTAGAGATCGGCGCCGCTCTGGAAACACCATATATTTT.

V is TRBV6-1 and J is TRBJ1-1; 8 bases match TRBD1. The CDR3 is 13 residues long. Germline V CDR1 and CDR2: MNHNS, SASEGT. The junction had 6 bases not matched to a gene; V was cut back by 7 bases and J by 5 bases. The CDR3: CASTLQGGTEAFF. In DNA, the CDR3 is TGTGCCAGCACTTTACAGGGGGGAACTGAAGCTTTCTTT.

The CDR3 DNA is TGTGCCAGCAGCCCGGGAACAAGGGAGGCCACTGAAGCTTTCTTT. Translating it yields CASSPGTREATEAFF. The J gene is TRBJ1-1, the V gene TRBV28; no definite D call. V dropped 6 bases and J dropped 4 bases, with 18 bases sitting between them. CDR1 is MDHEN and CDR2 is SYDVKM in the germline V gene. CDR3 length equals 15 residues.

CDR3 DNA sequence: TGTGCCAGCAGTGACGGGGGCCCCTACGAGCAGTACTTC. The encoded protein is CASSDGGPYEQYF. The chain employs TRBV2 and TRBJ2-7, with D perhaps TRBD1 or TRBD2 (6 bases each). Germline V lookup: CDR1 SNHLY, CDR2 FYNNEI. The CDR3 has 13 residues. V lost 3 bases, J lost 2 bases, and 8 bases lay in between.

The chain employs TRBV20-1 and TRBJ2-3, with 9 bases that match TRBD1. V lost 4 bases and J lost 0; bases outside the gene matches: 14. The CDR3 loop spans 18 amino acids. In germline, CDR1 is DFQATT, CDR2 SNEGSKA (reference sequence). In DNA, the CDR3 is TGCAGTGCTAACCAAAGCCCGGGACAGGGTAAGAGCACAGATACGCAGTATTTT. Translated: CSANQSPGQGKSTDTQYF.

The CDR3 nucleotides read TGTGCCAGCAGCCAAAACGTCTGGGGGGATACGCAGTATTTT. Protein product: CASSQNVWGDTQYF. The chain links TRBV3-1 to TRBJ2-3; D is possibly TRBD1 or TRBD2 (5 bases each). Trimming cost V 2 bases and J 6 bases, with 12 bases left between them. The CDR3 is made up of 14 amino acids. The germline V gene encodes CDR1 LGHDT and CDR2 YNNKEL (reference sequence).

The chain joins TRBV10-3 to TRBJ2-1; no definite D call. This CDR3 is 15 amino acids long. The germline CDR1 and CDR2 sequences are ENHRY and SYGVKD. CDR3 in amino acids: CATAPSDRIINEQFF. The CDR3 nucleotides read TGTGCGACCGCCCCTTCGGACCGGATCATCAATGAGCAGTTCTTC.

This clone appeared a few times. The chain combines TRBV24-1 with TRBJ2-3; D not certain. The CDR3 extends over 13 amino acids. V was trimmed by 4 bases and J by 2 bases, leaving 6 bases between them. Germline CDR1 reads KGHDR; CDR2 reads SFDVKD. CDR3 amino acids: CATSDVITDTQYF. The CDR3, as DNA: TGTGCCACCAGTGACGTGATCACAGATACGCAGTATTTT.

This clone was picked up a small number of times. This chain's CDR3 is CASSLELGLGAFDEQYF. The DNA for the CDR3 is TGTGCCAGCAGTTTGGAGCTGGGACTAGGGGCCTTTGACGAGCAGTACTTC. The chain combines TRBV12-3 or TRBV12-4 with TRBJ2-7; TRBD2 agrees at 8 bases. V lost 3 bases, J lost 5 bases, and 15 bases stayed unmatched. The CDR3 sequence is 17 residues long.

The CDR3 sequence is CSARVGRGAVGYTF. The CDR3 coding sequence is TGCAGTGCTAGAGTCGGGAGGGGGGCCGTTGGCTACACCTTC. The chain links TRBV20-1 to TRBJ1-2; perhaps TRBD1 as D (6 bases). The CDR3 runs 14 residues. The germline V gene has CDR1 DFQATT and CDR2 SNEGSKA (reference sequence). Trimming took 1 base from V and 7 from J, leaving 16 bases between them.

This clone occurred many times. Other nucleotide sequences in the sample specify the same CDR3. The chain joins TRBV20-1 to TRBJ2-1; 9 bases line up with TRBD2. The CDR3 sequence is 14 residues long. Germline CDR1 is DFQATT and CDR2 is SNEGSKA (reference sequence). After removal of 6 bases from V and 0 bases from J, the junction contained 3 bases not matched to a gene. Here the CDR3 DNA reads TGCAGTGCGAGCGGGAGGTACTCCTACAATGAGCAGTTCTTC. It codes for CSASGRYSYNEQFF.

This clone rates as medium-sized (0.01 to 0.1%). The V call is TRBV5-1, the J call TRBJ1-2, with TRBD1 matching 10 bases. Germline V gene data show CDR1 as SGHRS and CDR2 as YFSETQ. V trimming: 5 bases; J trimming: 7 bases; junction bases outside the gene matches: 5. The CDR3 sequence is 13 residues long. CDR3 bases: TGCGCCAGCAGGGGACAGGGGTTTGGTGGCTACACCTTC. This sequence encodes CASRGQGFGGYTF.

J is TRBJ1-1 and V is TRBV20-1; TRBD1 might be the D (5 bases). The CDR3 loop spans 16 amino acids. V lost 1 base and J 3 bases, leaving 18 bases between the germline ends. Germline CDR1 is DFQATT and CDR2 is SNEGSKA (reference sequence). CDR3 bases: TGCAGTGCTAGAGGGGCCCCCGGACACGGTGACACTGAAGCTTTCTTT. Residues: CSARGAPGHGDTEAFF.

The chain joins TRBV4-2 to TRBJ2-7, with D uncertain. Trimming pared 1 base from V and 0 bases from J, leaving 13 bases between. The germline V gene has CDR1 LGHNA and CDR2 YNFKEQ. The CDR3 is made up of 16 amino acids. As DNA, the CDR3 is TGTGCCAGCAGCCAAGTGGGTGCGCCTAGCTCCTACGAGCAGTACTTC. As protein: CASSQVGAPSSYEQYF.